The 31 T cell receptor beta chains below were found in one sample sequenced in a study of blood T cell repertoires in COVID-19. Measured with immunoSEQ multiplex PCR; TCRdb has only the in-frame clones, and not every one. The sample lists roughly 140,000 clones; roughly 80% were seen once. The sample comprised peripheral blood. Receptors originate from a woman aged 40 to 50 with active or convalescent COVID-19.

The sample holds one count of this clone. This chain links TRBV15 with TRBJ2-5, with 8 bases fitting TRBD2. Trimming at V came to 3 bases and at J to 2 bases, leaving 8 bases not matched to a gene. The CDR3 is 16 residues long. Germline CDR1 is LNHNV and CDR2 is YYDKDF (reference sequence). CDR3 in amino acids: CATSSRLAGQQETQYF. The DNA for the CDR3 is TGTGCCACCAGCAGCCGTTTAGCGGGACAACAAGAGACCCAGTACTTC. Looking up the rest from reference TRBV15 and TRBJ2-5 gives the full variable domain: DAMVIQNPRYQVTQFGKPVTLSCSQTLNHNVMYWYQQKSSQAPKLLFHYYDKDFNNEADTPDNFQSRRPNTSFCFLDIRSPGLGDTAMYLCATSSRLAGQQETQYFGPGTRLLVL.

Comments on this clone: One junction end does not reproduce the germline sequence, and a read error may be involved. The J gene is TRBJ2-1, the V gene TRBV12-3 or TRBV12-4; TRBD2 aligns across 7 bases. The CDR3 spans 11 residues. The CDR3: CASSTPGLPVF. The CDR3 DNA is TGTGCCAGCAGTACCCCGGGACTACCAGTCTTC.

Regarding this clone: This sample also contains other DNA sequences that code for the same CDR3. This rearrangement joins TRBV27 to TRBJ1-5; 7 bases align to TRBD1. The germline CDR1 and CDR2 sequences are MNHEY and SMNVEV (reference sequence). V trimming: 6 bases; J trimming: 1 base; junction bases outside the gene matches: 6. This CDR3 comprises 15 residues. In DNA, the CDR3 is TGTGCCAGCAGCAGAGAGGGGGCGAGCAATCAGCCCCAGCATTTT. Its protein product is CASSREGASNQPQHF.

CDR3 in DNA: TGTGCCAGCAGAACACCGGGACAGGGGACCGGGGAGCTGTTTTTT. Encoded protein: CASRTPGQGTGELFF. The rearrangement links TRBV2 to TRBJ2-2; 10 nucleotides line up with TRBD1. V was clipped by 6 bases and J by 5 bases; unmatched bases: 6. Germline V lookup: CDR1 SNHLY, CDR2 FYNNEI. The CDR3 spans 15 residues.

The chain recombines TRBV5-1 with TRBJ1-2, with D possibly TRBD1 on 6 matching bases. CDR3 length equals 14 residues. V gave up 0 bases and J gave up 4 bases, with 10 bases separating them. CDR1 is SGHRS, CDR2 YFSETQ, per germline. The CDR3 sequence is CASSLERGSYGYTF. The CDR3 DNA follows: TGCGCCAGCAGCTTGGAAAGGGGGAGCTATGGCTACACCTTC.

The chain couples TRBV27 to TRBJ1-6, with D perhaps matching TRBD1 (6 bases). The CDR3 runs to 15 residues. Germline V gives CDR1 MNHEY, CDR2 SMNVEV (reference sequence). Trimming pared 7 bases from V and 6 bases from J, leaving 16 bases between. The CDR3: CASTTTTGRNSPLHF. The CDR3, as DNA: TGTGCCAGCACAACCACAACAGGGCGTAATTCACCCCTCCACTTT.

The V and J genes are TRBV4-2 and TRBJ2-5, with a tentative D call TRBD2 (6 bases). Trimming left V 1 base short and J 5 bases short, with 17 bases between. CDR1 and CDR2 (germline): LGHNA, YNFKEQ. This CDR3 region has 16 residues. This chain's CDR3 is CASSQGWGREVETQYF. The CDR3 DNA reads TGTGCCAGCAGCCAAGGTTGGGGCAGGGAGGTTGAGACCCAGTACTTC.

This clone was picked up one time. The chain has TRBV7-6 and TRBJ2-7; D is ambiguous. V dropped 0 bases and J dropped 0 bases, with 6 bases sitting between them. This CDR3 is built from 14 residues. From germline, CDR1 is SGHVS and CDR2 FNYEAQ. Here the CDR3 reads CASSLAHGSYEQYF. The CDR3 DNA follows: TGTGCCAGCAGCTTAGCGCACGGCTCCTACGAGCAGTACTTC.

The rearrangement uses TRBV6-2 or TRBV6-3 and TRBJ2-3; TRBD2 matches at 8 bases. Germline V CDR1 and CDR2: MNHEY, SVGEGT. The CDR3 sequence is 15 residues long. V shed 2 bases and J 8 bases; nucleotides not matched to a gene: 9. The CDR3 DNA reads TGTGCCAGCAGTTACGTTGCGGGAGGTATGGGTACGCAGTATTTT. Protein product: CASSYVAGGMGTQYF.

The CDR3 DNA follows: TGCAGCGTCGACCCCCCCGGGACAGGGGCCGATATGGGCTACACCTTC. Translation: CSVDPPGTGADMGYTF. This chain connects TRBV29-1 to TRBJ1-2, with TRBD1 matching over 10 bases. CDR1 SQVTM and CDR2 ANQGSEA come from the germline V gene. The CDR3 loop spans 16 amino acids. V shed 6 bases and J 8 bases; nucleotides not matched to a gene: 18.

V is TRBV7-9 and J is TRBJ2-5; TRBD2 is a possible D gene (5 bases). Germline V CDR1 and CDR2: SEHNR, FQNEAQ (reference sequence). V lost 2 bases, J lost 0 bases, and 10 bases lay in between. CDR3 length: 15 residues. This chain's CDR3 is CASSLRRRNQETQYF. CDR3 nucleotides: TGTGCCAGCAGCTTAAGGAGGAGGAACCAAGAGACCCAGTACTTC.

The rearrangement uses TRBV5-1 and TRBJ2-2; 9 nucleotides agree with TRBD1. The CDR3 is 15 residues long. Germline CDR1 SGHRS, CDR2 YFSETQ. The junction had 5 bases not matched to a gene; V was cut back by 3 bases and J by 5 bases. As DNA, the CDR3 is TGCGCCAGCAGCTGGACAGGGGCTGGAACCGGGGAGCTGTTTTTT. Its protein product is CASSWTGAGTGELFF.

The V and J genes are TRBV28 and TRBJ1-2; tentatively, D is TRBD1 (6 bases). The CDR3 is made up of 12 amino acids. Per germline, CDR1 MDHEN and CDR2 SYDVKM. Trimming stripped 4 bases from V and 8 bases from J, with 11 bases between. Written as DNA, the CDR3 is TGTGCCAGCAGTTACGGGACATTAGGCTACACCTTC. Its protein product is CASSYGTLGYTF.

CDR3 in DNA: TGTGCCAGCACCCCCCTGGTGGGAGGGCCCCTCTATGGCTACACCTTC. This codes for CASTPLVGGPLYGYTF. The J gene is TRBJ1-2, the V gene TRBV28; no definite D call. V gave up 7 bases and J gave up 4 bases, with 22 bases separating them. Germline V CDR1 and CDR2: MDHEN, SYDVKM. The CDR3 contains 16 residues.

The chain couples TRBV4-1 to TRBJ1-5; D might be TRBD1 (6 bases). V lost 4 bases and J lost 1, with 8 bases in between. This CDR3 contains 14 residues. The germline gives CDR1 MGHRA, CDR2 YSYEKL. CDR3 DNA sequence: TGCGCCAGCAGCCCCCAGGGGAGCAATCAGCCCCAGCATTTT. It is translated as CASSPQGSNQPQHF.

The chain uses TRBV6-6 and TRBJ2-7; D may be TRBD2 (5 bases). The germline V and J ends were trimmed by 2 bases and 4 bases, with 15 bases remaining between them. Germline V gene sequence: CDR1 MNHNY, CDR2 SVGAGI (reference sequence). This CDR3 has 15 amino acids. DNA of the CDR3: TGTGCCAGCAGTTACGATCGGGGTAGGGTGTACGAGCAGTACTTC. This translates into CASSYDRGRVYEQYF.

The V call is TRBV2, the J call TRBJ1-3; D is perhaps TRBD1 (6 bases). This CDR3 region has 14 residues. The V end lost 11 bases, the J end lost 0 bases, and 14 bases lay between the germline ends. The germline V gene has CDR1 SNHLY and CDR2 FYNNEI. The CDR3 region has the DNA TGTGCCGGAACAGGGCCCAGCTCTGGAAACACCATATATTTT. Protein sequence: CAGTGPSSGNTIYF.

V gene TRBV7-2 combines with J gene TRBJ2-7, with TRBD1 identical over 8 bases. CDR3 length: 13 amino acids. Germline CDR1 SGHTA, CDR2 FQGNSA. V dropped 4 bases and J dropped 7; count of bases not matched to a gene: 6. CDR3 sequence: CASSSQGAGEQYF. CDR3 nucleotides: TGTGCCAGCAGCTCTCAGGGGGCCGGGGAGCAGTACTTC.

V is TRBV19 and J is TRBJ2-7; D is undetermined. Trimming took off 3 bases at V and 3 bases at J, with 12 bases between the two ends. The CDR3 contains 14 residues. From germline, CDR1 is LNHDA and CDR2 SQIVND (reference sequence). The chain's CDR3 is CASSMDPGGYEQYF. The CDR3 DNA sequence: TGTGCCAGTAGTATGGATCCTGGCGGCTACGAGCAGTACTTC.

The CDR3 DNA follows: TGTGCCAGCAGTGAAGCAGACTCTCCCTCTGGAAACACCATATATTTT. This sequence encodes CASSEADSPSGNTIYF. V and J are TRBV6-1 and TRBJ1-3, with D unresolved. V lost 0 bases, J lost 0 bases, and 9 bases lay in between. The CDR3 extends over 16 amino acids. Germline V gene lookup returns CDR1 MNHNS and CDR2 SASEGT.

The chain recombines TRBV6-2 or TRBV6-3 with TRBJ1-3; the D is unclear. Trimming took 2 bases from V and 4 from J, leaving 9 bases between them. The V gene's germline CDR1 is MNHEY and CDR2 SVGEGT. CDR3 size: 14 residues. CDR3 protein: CASSYGGFGNTIYF. DNA of the CDR3: TGTGCCAGCAGTTACGGAGGGTTCGGAAACACCATATATTTT.

The chain recombines TRBV9 with TRBJ2-3; 11 positions match TRBD2. From germline, CDR1 is SGDLS and CDR2 YYNGEE. The CDR3 loop spans 18 amino acids. The V gene end was trimmed by 4 bases and the J gene end by 3 bases; junction bases not matched to a gene: 13. The CDR3 DNA reads TGTGCCAGCAGCATCAAGGTTAGCGGGGGGGCGAGGACAGATACGCAGTATTTT. Translating it yields CASSIKVSGGARTDTQYF.

J is TRBJ1-5 and V is TRBV7-8, with D perhaps TRBD1 (5 bases). This CDR3 has 13 amino acids. Germline assignment: CDR1 SGHVS and CDR2 FQNEAQ. Trimming removed 4 bases from V and 6 bases from J, with 10 bases in between. The CDR3 region is CASSWAGSQPQHF. The CDR3 DNA sequence: TGTGCCAGCAGCTGGGCAGGGTCTCAGCCCCAGCATTTT.

V gene TRBV7-9 combines with J gene TRBJ1-2, with D uncertain. The CDR3 consists of 17 residues. Germline CDR1 is SEHNR and CDR2 is FQNEAQ (reference sequence). V lost 3 bases, J lost 4 bases, and 21 bases lay in between. The CDR3: CASSFGGLTLRRYGYTF. CDR3 coding DNA: TGTGCCAGCAGCTTTGGAGGGTTAACCCTCCGTCGCTATGGCTACACCTTC.

The chain uses TRBV7-8 and TRBJ1-1; tentative D call: TRBD1 (6 bases). Germline CDR1 is SGHVS and CDR2 is FQNEAQ. V lost 8 bases, J lost 0 bases, and 13 bases lay in between. The CDR3 contains 14 residues. The CDR3 loop reads CASGLYRVNTEAFF. The CDR3 DNA follows: TGTGCCAGCGGCCTATACAGGGTGAACACTGAAGCTTTCTTT.

This chain connects TRBV6-5 to TRBJ1-1; 9 bases are shared with TRBD1. Trimming took 6 bases from V and 9 from J; bases not matched to a gene: 8. This CDR3 has 13 residues. Germline lookup yields CDR1 MNHEY and CDR2 SVGAGI. The CDR3 reads CASSLPGQGKAFF. The CDR3 DNA sequence: TGTGCCAGCAGCCTTCCGGGACAGGGAAAAGCTTTCTTT.

The V call is TRBV6-5, the J call TRBJ1-2, with unresolved D. This CDR3 is built from 15 residues. Looked up from germline, CDR1 is MNHEY and CDR2 is SVGAGI. With 6 bases removed from V and 2 bases from J, the gap between germline ends came to 16 bases. The CDR3 DNA sequence: TGTGCCAGCAGCCCATCGGCGGTCGGGAACTATGGCTACACCTTC. This translates into CASSPSAVGNYGYTF.

This clone was observed a single time. The chain links TRBV5-1 to TRBJ1-6, with D perhaps matching TRBD1 (5 bases). Trimming cost V 1 base and J 9 bases, with 11 bases left between them. CDR3 length equals 14 residues. Germline V gives CDR1 SGHRS, CDR2 YFSETQ. This CDR3 is CASSLRQGSSPLHF. CDR3 nucleotide sequence: TGCGCCAGCAGCTTGAGGCAGGGTAGTTCACCCCTCCACTTT.

V gene TRBV10-1 combines with J gene TRBJ1-1, with 9 bases matching TRBD1. Germline V gives CDR1 WNHNN, CDR2 SYGVQD (reference sequence). The J segment lost 5 bases and the V segment lost 3 bases, leaving 7 bases of the junction unmatched. The length of the CDR3 is 15 residues. The CDR3 bases are TGCGCCAGCAGTGATTACAGGGGGCGCACGACTGAAGCTTTCTTT. Residues: CASSDYRGRTTEAFF.

V is TRBV11-3 and J is TRBJ2-1, with a possible D match to TRBD2 (5 bases). The CDR3 consists of 17 residues. V dropped 1 base and J dropped 1 base, with 14 bases sitting between them. Germline V gene data show CDR1 as SGHNT and CDR2 as YENEEA. CDR3 residues: CASSLGGRVQSYNEQFF. CDR3 DNA: TGTGCCAGCAGCTTAGGCGGGCGTGTCCAATCCTACAATGAGCAGTTCTTC.

In its sample, this clone was seen a few times. The chain combines TRBV5-1 with TRBJ1-1; 9 bases fit TRBD1. This CDR3 is built from 14 residues. Germline V gene lookup returns CDR1 SGHRS and CDR2 YFSETQ. The V gene end was trimmed by 4 bases and the J gene end by 6 bases; junction bases not matched to a gene: 7. This chain's CDR3 is CASSVDRGGSEAFF. The CDR3 coding sequence is TGCGCCAGCAGCGTGGACAGGGGAGGTTCTGAAGCTTTCTTT.